The present T cell receptor (beta chain) was sequenced within a study of spatial heterogeneity in lung cancer. V dropped 9 bases and J dropped 2; count of bases not matched to a gene: 9. There are 15 residues in the CDR3. Germline-derived CDR1 and CDR2 are LNHNV and YYDKDF (reference sequence). Ten or more counts support this clonotype. The antigen is unknown. The library protocol tagged each TCR cDNA with a unique molecular identifier. MiXCR, applied by TCRdb to the 5' RACE reads, yields one record per CDR3 protein. The sample consists of over 50,000 distinct CDR3 sequences, 6.3% of them appearing once. Study-wide results and caveats: Ubiquitous, expanded tumor-derived TCRs were more frequently observed in blood at resection than at follow-up.

Time point specified: sample taken at primary tumor resection. The donors, 70 to 80 patients with untreated early-stage non-small cell lung cancer, provided the samples. Whole RNA was taken from tumor, nontumor lung or frozen PBMC; it was then sequenced unsorted. This sequence joins TRBV15 and TRBJ2-1, with TRBD2 matching over 8 bases. This specimen consisted of PBMCs, obtained at surgery. The TCR was taken from a female donor with early-stage non-small cell lung cancer. CDR3 residues: CATKLAESPYNEQFF. CDR3 DNA sequence: TGTGCCACTAAACTAGCGGAGAGCCCCTACAATGAGCAGTTCTTC.